What follows are 25 T cell receptor beta chains derived from one specimen sequenced in a study of shared clonotypes between healthy human individuals. Some clones are missing from TCRdb's copy, which holds only in-frame ones; the method was immunoSEQ multiplex PCR. In the table there are a few hundred thousand clones, around 87% of which are singletons. Sequencing input: memory CD8+ T cells sorted from blood. Subset specified: CD45RO+ cells pooled with CCR7-negative TemRA cells. These receptors came from a man between 18 and 29 years old in good health.

This clone was observed a single time. The gene calls are TRBV9 and TRBJ2-3, with D perhaps matching TRBD2 (6 bases). The CDR3 spans 16 residues. CDR1 and CDR2 (germline): SGDLS, YYNGEE. V was shortened by 0 bases and J by 1 base, with 12 bases between the two germline ends. The CDR3 sequence is CASSVEGGEGTDTQYF. As DNA, the CDR3 is TGTGCCAGCAGCGTAGAAGGCGGGGAGGGCACAGATACGCAGTATTTT.

The chain recombines TRBV7-9 with TRBJ2-1, with 12 bases identical to TRBD2. Germline CDR1 is SEHNR and CDR2 is FQNEAQ (reference sequence). V shed 5 bases, J shed 8 bases, and the junction held 10 bases outside the gene matches. The CDR3 sequence is 16 residues long. CDR3 in amino acids: CASSPRLAGDPYEQFF. The CDR3 DNA is TGTGCCAGCAGCCCCAGACTAGCGGGAGACCCCTATGAGCAGTTCTTC.

On this clone: The same CDR3 also results from other DNA sequences found in this sample. The CDR3 DNA is TGCGCCAGCAGCTTGGCGGGAGGCCAAGAGACCCAGTACTTC. Amino acid sequence: CASSLAGGQETQYF. The chain has TRBV5-1 and TRBJ2-5, with 7 bases matching TRBD2. Germline values: CDR1 SGHRS, CDR2 YFSETQ. Germline trimming cut 0 bases from V and 1 base from J; bases unmatched to any gene: 0. CDR3 length: 14 residues.

V gene TRBV4-1 combines with J gene TRBJ2-7; TRBD1 might be the D (6 bases). This CDR3 is 15 amino acids long. Germline loops: CDR1 MGHRA, CDR2 YSYEKL. Deletions cut 2 bases from V and 3 bases from J, with 14 bases between. The CDR3 reads CASSQITGLYYEQYF. The CDR3 bases are TGCGCCAGCAGCCAAATTACAGGGCTATACTACGAGCAGTACTTC.

The rearrangement links TRBV27 to TRBJ2-1, with D perhaps TRBD1 (5 bases). The CDR3 is 17 residues long. The V gene's germline CDR1 is MNHEY and CDR2 SMNVEV (reference sequence). Deletions cut 4 bases from V and 0 bases from J, with 16 bases between. CDR3 sequence: CASSSIGAIYSYNEQFF. The CDR3 DNA reads as TGTGCCAGCAGTTCCATAGGGGCGATCTACTCCTACAATGAGCAGTTCTTC.

The CDR3 bases are TGTGCCAGCAGCTCCAGGGGGGGGTGGCAAGAGACCCAGTACTTC. Translated: CASSSRGGWQETQYF. The chain couples TRBV7-6 to TRBJ2-5; the D call may be TRBD1 or TRBD2 (7 bases each). This CDR3 contains 15 residues. Germline V gives CDR1 SGHVS, CDR2 FNYEAQ. Trimming shortened V by 4 bases and J by 2 bases, and 14 bases separated the two germline ends.

This chain links TRBV19 with TRBJ2-7; D not resolved. Per the germline V gene, CDR1 is LNHDA and CDR2 is SQIVND (reference sequence). V lost 5 bases, J lost 2 bases, and 10 bases lay in between. The CDR3 consists of 13 residues. CDR3 region: CASSPSLAYEQYF. The CDR3 nucleotides read TGTGCCAGTAGTCCCTCCTTAGCCTACGAGCAGTACTTC.

V and J are TRBV4-3 and TRBJ2-2; D uncertain. This CDR3 contains 15 residues. The germline V and J ends were trimmed by 0 bases and 6 bases, with 11 bases remaining between them. Germline V gene lookup returns CDR1 LGHNA and CDR2 YSLEER. As DNA, the CDR3 is TGCGCCAGCAGCCAAGATCCAGGCATCGCCGGGGAGCTGTTTTTT. Translated, it gives CASSQDPGIAGELFF.

V gene TRBV13 combines with J gene TRBJ1-1; D is undetermined. From germline, CDR1 is PRHDT and CDR2 FYEKMQ (reference sequence). V was cut by 2 bases and J by 7 bases, with 8 bases left in between. The CDR3 covers 12 residues. The CDR3: CASSLRENEAFF. CDR3 in DNA: TGTGCCAGCAGCTTAAGAGAGAATGAAGCTTTCTTT.

J is TRBJ1-1 and V is TRBV29-1; no clear D. The germline V gene has CDR1 SQVTM and CDR2 ANQGSEA. The V end was cut by 6 bases, the J end by 0 bases, with 17 bases between. This CDR3 contains 15 residues. The CDR3 here is CSVLGLSNLNTEAFF. CDR3 in DNA: TGCAGCGTCCTGGGTCTTTCTAACTTGAACACTGAAGCTTTCTTT.

This clone showed up just once. The rearrangement uses TRBV27 and TRBJ2-7; D remains unclear. This CDR3 comprises 14 residues. Trimming left V 2 bases short and J 2 bases short, with 10 bases between. Germline loops: CDR1 MNHEY, CDR2 SMNVEV (reference sequence). DNA for the CDR3: TGTGCCAGCAGTTTAATAGGGCCCGCCTACGAGCAGTACTTC. Its translation: CASSLIGPAYEQYF.

This chain connects TRBV5-6 to TRBJ2-3; 14 bases map to TRBD2. The CDR3 is 17 residues long. V shed 4 bases and J 3 bases; nucleotides not matched to a gene: 7. CDR1 and CDR2 (germline): SGHDT, YYEEEE. Here the CDR3 reads CASSVGTSGGPTDTQYF. In DNA form, the CDR3 reads TGTGCCAGCAGCGTTGGGACTAGCGGGGGCCCAACAGATACGCAGTATTTT. Full variable domain (remainder filled in from reference TRBV5-6 and TRBJ2-3): DAGVTQSPTHLIKTRGQQVTLRCSPKSGHDTVSWYQQALGQGPQFIFQYYEEEERQRGNFPDRFSGHQFPNYSSELNVNALLLGDSALYLCASSVGTSGGPTDTQYFGPGTRLTVL.

V is TRBV9 and J is TRBJ1-1; no reliable D call. Germline CDR1 is SGDLS and CDR2 is YYNGEE. Trimming took 4 bases from V and 7 from J, leaving 11 bases between them. The CDR3 has 12 amino acids. CDR3 protein: CASSPHGDEAFF. CDR3 DNA sequence: TGTGCCAGCAGCCCCCATGGGGATGAAGCTTTCTTT.

The chain employs TRBV2 and TRBJ2-2, with TRBD2 matching over 13 bases. The V segment lost 6 bases and the J segment 0 bases; nucleotides outside the gene matches: 4. Germline loops: CDR1 SNHLY, CDR2 FYNNEI. The CDR3 runs to 17 residues. The CDR3 here is CASSWTSGSPNTGELFF. CDR3 bases: TGTGCCAGCAGCTGGACTAGCGGGAGCCCGAACACCGGGGAGCTGTTTTTT.

The chain employs TRBV29-1 and TRBJ2-2; D perhaps matches TRBD1 (6 bases). V gave up 7 bases and J gave up 2 bases, with 20 bases separating them. Germline values: CDR1 SQVTM, CDR2 ANQGSEA. This CDR3 comprises 16 residues. CDR3 DNA sequence: TGCAGCGCACGAGTTGTGTGGACAGAAAACACCGGGGAGCTGTTTTTT. This gives the protein CSARVVWTENTGELFF.

This rearrangement joins TRBV19 to TRBJ1-2; no reliable D call. Germline V gives CDR1 LNHDA, CDR2 SQIVND (reference sequence). This CDR3 comprises 14 residues. Between the trimmed V and J ends, which lost 4 bases and 3 bases, there was a span of 12 bases. The CDR3, as DNA: TGTGCCAGTAGTACACTAGACGGGTACTATGGCTACACCTTC. It codes for CASSTLDGYYGYTF.

This chain connects TRBV6-6 to TRBJ2-7; 9 bases fit TRBD2. The junction had 7 bases not matched to a gene; V was cut back by 0 bases and J by 4 bases. The CDR3 has 16 residues. Germline V gene data show CDR1 as MNHNY and CDR2 as SVGAGI (reference sequence). The CDR3 sequence: CASSYSSGTSWYEQYF. CDR3 bases: TGTGCCAGCAGTTACTCTTCCGGGACTAGCTGGTACGAGCAGTACTTC.

The chain uses TRBV5-1 and TRBJ2-1; 11 bases match TRBD2. V lost 3 bases and J lost 9; bases outside the gene matches: 11. CDR1 is SGHRS, CDR2 YFSETQ, per germline. The CDR3 totals 16 residues. CDR3 protein: CASSSLSSGRWSEQFF. CDR3 in DNA: TGCGCCAGCAGCTCATTATCTAGCGGGAGGTGGAGTGAGCAGTTCTTC.

The CDR3, as DNA: TGTGCCAGCACCGAGGGGAGACCGAACACCGGGGAGCTGTTTTTT. Protein sequence: CASTEGRPNTGELFF. The V gene is TRBV2, the J gene TRBJ2-2; D tentatively fits TRBD1 or TRBD2 (5 bases each). There are 15 residues in the CDR3. Trimming left V 7 bases short and J 0 bases short, with 12 bases between. Germline assignment: CDR1 SNHLY and CDR2 FYNNEI.

The chain couples TRBV9 to TRBJ2-3, with 8 bases fitting TRBD2. V shed 2 bases, J shed 0 bases, and the junction held 2 bases outside the gene matches. CDR1 is SGDLS and CDR2 is YYNGEE in the germline V gene. The CDR3 is 15 residues long. The CDR3 region is CASSVSGASTDTQYF. CDR3 sequence (DNA): TGTGCCAGCAGCGTTAGCGGGGCTAGCACAGATACGCAGTATTTT.

The chain employs TRBV4-3 and TRBJ2-7, with D maybe TRBD2 (6 bases). Germline V gives CDR1 LGHNA, CDR2 YSLEER. Trimming removed 4 bases from V and 2 bases from J, with 15 bases in between. The CDR3 consists of 15 residues. CDR3 nucleotide sequence: TGCGCCAGCAGCCCAGGAGGGTTATCTACCTACGAGCAGTACTTC. Translated, it gives CASSPGGLSTYEQYF.

V and J are TRBV5-6 and TRBJ1-4, with D possibly TRBD1 on 5 matching bases. The CDR3 has 14 residues. Trimming shortened V by 0 bases and J by 7 bases, and 10 bases separated the two germline ends. In germline, CDR1 is SGHDT, CDR2 YYEEEE. CDR3 sequence reads: CASSLGGALEKLFF. The CDR3 coding sequence is TGTGCCAGCAGCTTGGGAGGGGCACTTGAAAAACTGTTTTTT.

The rearrangement links TRBV30 to TRBJ2-1; TRBD2 matches at 9 bases. This CDR3 comprises 13 residues. Germline loops: CDR1 GTSNPN, CDR2 SVGIG (reference sequence). V lost 0 bases to trimming and J lost 9 bases; unmatched junction nucleotides: 3. The CDR3 sequence is CAWSVSGSGEQFF. The CDR3 DNA follows: TGTGCCTGGAGTGTTAGCGGGAGCGGTGAGCAGTTCTTC.

The gene calls are TRBV7-9 and TRBJ1-6, with D possibly TRBD1 on 6 matching bases. The CDR3 loop spans 13 amino acids. The V end was cut by 5 bases, the J end by 8 bases, with 10 bases between. Germline assignment: CDR1 SEHNR and CDR2 FQNEAQ (reference sequence). Here the CDR3 DNA reads TGTGCCAGCAGCCAGGACAGCTATTCACCCCTCCACTTT. Amino acid sequence: CASSQDSYSPLHF.

The table lists this clone with a count of one. V and J are TRBV6-1 and TRBJ2-7; D is unresolved. The V gene's germline CDR1 is MNHNS and CDR2 SASEGT. The CDR3 extends over 13 amino acids. The ends were cut back, 6 bases at V and 4 bases at J, with 13 bases in the middle. CDR3 DNA sequence: TGTGCCAGCAGCCGCGGAGCTGAATACGAGCAGTACTTC. This codes for CASSRGAEYEQYF.